This TCR beta chain was captured by sequencing in a study of shared clonotypes between healthy human individuals (dated by TCRdb to about 2020). Concerning the study at large: The cohort included three men and a couple of women between 18 and 49 years of age. Per donor, three plates each were used for CD4 naive and CD4 memory, two for CD8 naive, and one for CD8 memory. Blood TCR repertoires of roughly five healthy adults were deeply sequenced to estimate repertoire size and the extent of clonotype sharing between individuals. To increase sequencing depth and limit assay-specific biases, different laboratories used diverse techniques to prepare libraries and sequence TCR repertoires. Between about 0.85 and 9.5 billion PBMCs per donor were obtained by leukapheresis. Summary of the overall study and its limitations: Sampling was restricted to blood, and TCR repertoires in tissues likely differ from the TCR repertoires found in blood. Compared with non-shared clonotypes, the clonotypes found in all four sorted-subset donors had higher generation probabilities. Even with the large sequencing depth, rarefaction of the sorted-subset datasets indicated that sequencing was incomplete. The small number of donors limited the genetic and exposure-history diversity represented. Estimated clonotype richness was generally larger for naive than for memory subsets. Pairwise subsampling led to the expectation that sequencing depth would affect the degree of clonotype sharing among donors. Sharing across a handful of donors was observed for approximately 5% of naive CD4, under 4% of naive CD8, over 2% of memory CD4, and about 0.4% of memory CD8 clonotypes.

CD8 naive samples consisted of CD45RO-negative cells that were positively selected for CCR7, yielding a CD45RA+CCR7+ population without TemRA cells. The donors were healthy, HIV-negative adults with no recently reported acute infections or vaccinations. All donors were Caucasian adults living in Nashville, Tennessee, USA. Blood was collected by leukapheresis, and PBMCs were isolated by Ficoll-Histopaque density gradient centrifugation and then cryopreserved in liquid nitrogen vapor phase. Analytical flow cytometry was used to check the purity and quantity of each magnetically sorted T cell population. Each sorted fraction had its genomic DNA isolated and then quantified by UV absorbance on a Nanodrop 2000c. TCR CDR3 regions were amplified from genomic DNA by multiplex PCR using the deep immunoSEQ assay. Genomic DNA extracted from each cell subset was distributed evenly over all wells of several immunoSEQ 96-well plates, and each plate served as one replicate. Each replicate PCR for sorted subsets received around 0.2 ug genomic DNA, equal to about 30,000 T cell genomes. Purified libraries were quantified with a Qubit 3.0 fluorometer, sized on a Bioanalyzer 2100, and re-quantified with the KAPA Library Quantification kit. A separate single-read 150-cycle Illumina NextSeq 550 flow cell was used to sequence each immunoSEQ 96-well plate. Under the source paper's analysis protocol: The immunoSEQ output contained only junctional sequences without quality scores, so filtering could not match that applied to full-length reads. Sequences were annotated with PyIR, a Python wrapper for IgBLAST v1.9, and V/J genes and CDR3 were assigned using IMGT germline references. Reads were filtered out if the reads had weak V/J assignments (E-value above 1e-6), no CDR3, stop codons, out-of-frame junctions, or ambiguous translated residues. V3J clonotypes were defined by identical inferred V gene, J gene, and CDR3 amino acid sequence. Percentage overlap between repertoires was calculated by dividing the number of shared unique clonotypes by the size of the smaller repertoire. Repertoire richness was assessed with RTK rarefaction, the Chao1 estimator, and Recon v2.1 estimates of unobserved clonotypes. OLGA was used to compute generation probabilities for all TCRbeta clonotypes that the gDNA method yielded from a few donors. Imported from immuneACCESS, the table was reduced by TCRdb to in-frame sequences with V and J called. These copies leave out some clones; in studies compared against another copy, an unresolved V gene accounts for under half, and the cause of the remainder is not known. That table supplies the V and J calls and clone size; D and trimming were determined from the DNA. The sample table lists hundreds of thousands of clones, 85% to 95% of them with a count of one. Over 0.1% of the sample is held by the ten biggest clonotypes.

A remark on this clone: This clone's antigen is unknown. No base quality information exists; no much larger clone differs at one position.

The source is a woman aged 25-40 years in good health. The sample consisted of naive CD8+ T cells sorted from blood. What this sample's cell subset or site label stands for: CD45RA+CCR7+.

The CDR3 reads CASSWGRNSYEQYF. The nucleotide sequence is given as TGTGCCAGCAGTTGGGGGCGGAACTCCTACGAGCAGTACTTC. The rearrangement joined TRBV28 to TRBJ2-7, with TRBD1 tentatively as D gene (6 bases match). CDR1 and CDR2, per the germline V gene, are MDHEN and SYDVKM. The CDR3 measures 14 amino acids from cysteine to phenylalanine. The only DNA kept is the CDR3, 42 bases in frame from the first base. V loses 4 bases, J loses 0 bases, and the germline ends lie 10 bases apart.